The clone carrying this TCR beta chain was observed once. One junction end disagrees with the germline gene, perhaps due to a read error. PCR used 60 Vbeta primers and 13 Jbeta primers. This table comes from immunoSEQ multiplex PCR, and its TCRdb copy is limited to in-frame clones, with some not included. The sample holds 100,000 or so clones, around three quarters seen once. This record belongs to a study of cytomegalovirus exposure and HLA in healthy donors. The CDR3 loop spans 14 amino acids. Germline assignment: CDR1 SGHRS and CDR2 YFSETQ. V is TRBV5-1 and J is TRBJ2-5; weak D call: TRBD1 (6 bases). This receptor was identified in a human donor in good health. The sequenced material came from PBMCs. In DNA form, the CDR3 reads TGCGCCAACAGCGTCAACAGGGACCGAGAGACCCAGTACTTC. The encoded protein is CANSVNRDRETQYF. The complete variable domain, with remaining parts taken from reference TRBV5-1 and TRBJ2-5, reads KAGVTQTPRYLIKTRGQQVTLSCSPISGHRSVSWYQQTPGQGLQFLFEYFSETQRNKGNFPGRFSGRQFSNSRSEMNVSTLELGDSALYLCANSVNRDRETQYFGPGTRLLVL.